The clone carrying this T cell receptor beta chain was counted a few times. Its target is not known. The record originates from a study of T cells after posttransplantation cyclophosphamide. Overall study results and limits: TRB clonality was highly associated with recipient CMV seropositivity and reactivation. Tissue-infiltrating T cells from skin or gut overlapped little with blood T cells. Later blood repertoires were often dominated by clones from the donor CD8+ memory compartment.

V lost 3 bases and J lost 4, with 9 bases in between. Germline assignment: CDR1 MNHEY and CDR2 SVGAGI. The CDR3 spans 13 residues. Busulfan-fludarabine conditioning, marrow transplant, and cyclophosphamide on days +3 and +4 were administered. The assay was immunoSEQ multiplex PCR, and TCRdb's table has in-frame clones only and misses some. This table holds approximately 2,000 clones, roughly 67% found once. This TCR derives from a young adult male patient who received an allogeneic stem cell transplant from a related donor, was CMV-positive, and had no GVHD. Some T cells may have originated in the graft donor. Sequencing used CD8+ T cells sorted from PBMCs, obtained about 230 days after a stem cell transplant with posttransplant cyclophosphamide. The chain has TRBV6-5 and TRBJ2-5; the D is unclear. In DNA form, the CDR3 reads TGTGCCAGCAGTTATTTAGGCGGAGAGACCCAGTACTTC. Translated: CASSYLGGETQYF.